The clone carrying this T cell receptor beta chain was picked up many times. What it recognizes is unknown. V was shortened by 7 bases and J by 9 bases, with 22 bases between the two germline ends. The CDR3 has 14 amino acids. Per germline, CDR1 MNHEY and CDR2 SVGEGT. This sample was included in a study of CD8+CD57+ T cells in acquired aplastic anemia. Study-wide findings and caveats: Between patients and controls, around 27 CD8+ CDR3 sequences were found in common.

Genomic DNA was employed as the template in profiling TCR beta VDJ and CDR3. TCRdb independently ran MiXCR on the reads; one entry per CDR3 protein. The top ten hold about 29% of the sample, which has about 210,000 distinct CDR3 sequences, approximately 60% seen once. The sequencing sample was made of sorted CD4+, CD8+, or CD8+CD57+ T cells (not recorded which) from PBMCs. This clonotype was obtained from a human donor in good health. The chain has TRBV6-2 or TRBV6-3 and TRBJ2-7, with D perhaps matching TRBD1 (6 bases). CDR3 bases: TGTGCCAGCAATATCCACCGGGACAATCTGTCGCAGTACTTC. This encodes CASNIHRDNLSQYF.